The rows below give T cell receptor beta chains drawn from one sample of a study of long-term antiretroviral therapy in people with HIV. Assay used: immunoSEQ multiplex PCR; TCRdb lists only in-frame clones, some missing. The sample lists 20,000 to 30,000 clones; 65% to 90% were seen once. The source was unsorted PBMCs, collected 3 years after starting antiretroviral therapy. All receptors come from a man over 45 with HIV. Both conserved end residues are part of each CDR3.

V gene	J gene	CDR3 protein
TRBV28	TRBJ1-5	CASPRGGPQHF
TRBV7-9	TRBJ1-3	CASSPGAAGNTIYF
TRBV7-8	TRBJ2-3	CASSNGLAPTDTQYF
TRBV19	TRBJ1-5	CASSIGDLHNQPQHF
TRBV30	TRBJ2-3	CAWSVDRVADTQYF
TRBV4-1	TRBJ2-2	CASSQGGAGGTGELFF
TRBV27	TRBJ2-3	CASSSDGPDTQYF
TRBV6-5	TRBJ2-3	CASSYRTESTDTQYF
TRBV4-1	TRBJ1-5	CASSQLLEGEVSNQPQHF
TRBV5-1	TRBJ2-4	CASSLESGTAGNIQYF
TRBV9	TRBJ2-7	CASSGGTSGYYEQYF
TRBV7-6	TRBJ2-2	CASSLAQGSNTGELFF